These T cell receptor beta chains were read from a single sample in a study of OX40 agonist ivuxolimab in advanced cancers. Using immunoSEQ multiplex PCR, the repertoire was profiled, and TCRdb retains in-frame clones only, with some absent. The sample comprises fewer than 100,000 clones, 80% to 90% of which are singletons, and less than 8% rests with the top ten. The sequencing used CD4+ or CD8+ T cells sorted from blood, collected in a trial of the OX40 agonist ivuxolimab. These receptors came from an adult with an advanced solid tumor such as melanoma, head and neck, liver or kidney cancer. CDR3s include the opening cysteine and the closing phenylalanine or tryptophan. A D gene is named only where the DNA matches it firmly. Clone size is given for some rows only: seen once, a few or many times, or a class if the clone is expanded.

TRBV7-2	.	once	TRBJ2-7	TGTGCCAGCGCCCCCATTGGACAGACCTACGAGCAGTACTTC	CASAPIGQTYEQYF
TRBV5-4	.	.	TRBJ1-3	TGCGCCAGCAGCCAAGTCGGCTCTGGAAACACCATATATTTT	CASSQVGSGNTIYF
TRBV5-1	TRBD1	.	TRBJ2-7	TGCGCCAGCAGCTTGGAGACAGGGGGCGCCTACGAGCAGTACTTC	CASSLETGGAYEQYF
TRBV16	.	.	TRBJ1-2	TGTGCCAGCAGCAATACAGGGCCCGGTGGCTACACCTTC	CASSNTGPGGYTF
TRBV28	.	.	TRBJ2-5	TGTGCCAGCAGTTTACCGCCTGCAGAGACCCAGTACTTC	CASSLPPAETQYF
TRBV10-3	.	.	TRBJ1-2	TGTGCCATCAGTGCCCCCGGAGGGCATGGCTACACCTTC	CAISAPGGHGYTF
TRBV28	.	.	TRBJ2-7	TGTGCCAGCAGTCTGGGTTACGAGCAGTACTTC	CASSLGYEQYF
TRBV9	.	.	TRBJ1-4	TGTGCCAGCAGCGTAAGCCCCCTGAGGGGTGAAAAACTGTTTTTT	CASSVSPLRGEKLFF
TRBV6-5	TRBD1	few	TRBJ1-2	TGTGCCAGCAGCCAGACAGGGAAAACGACTGGCTACACCTTC	CASSQTGKTTGYTF
TRBV27	TRBD1	.	TRBJ2-3	TGTGCCAGCAGTTCGGGACAGGGGCCAGATACGCAGTATTTT	CASSSGQGPDTQYF
TRBV9	.	.	TRBJ1-5	TGTGCCAGCAGCGGGGATGTGGGTGGACAGCCCCAGCATTTT	CASSGDVGGQPQHF
TRBV6-1	.	.	TRBJ2-3	TGTGCCAGCAGCTCCCACGGAGTCCGCACAGATACGCAGTATTTT	CASSSHGVRTDTQYF
TRBV7-8	.	.	TRBJ2-7	TGTGCCAGCAGCTTAGATAGGGTTCCTCACGAGCAGTACTTC	CASSLDRVPHEQYF
TRBV5-1	.	.	TRBJ2-7	TGCGCCAGCAGCTTGGCGCGGGGTGGGGAGCAGTACTTC	CASSLARGGEQYF
TRBV12-5	TRBD1	.	TRBJ2-7	TGTGCTAGTGCCCTGGGACAGGGGGGCTACGAGCAGTACTTC	CASALGQGGYEQYF
TRBV5-1	.	few	TRBJ2-5	TGCGCCAGCAACAGGGTGGGGGAGACCCAGTACTTC	CASNRVGETQYF
TRBV11-3	TRBD1	few	TRBJ2-2	TGTGCCACGGGACAGAAGAACACCGGGGAGCTGTTTTTT	CATGQKNTGELFF
TRBV18	TRBD2	.	TRBJ2-1	TGTGCCAGCTCACCGCCTAGCGGGAGGGACAATGAGCAGTTCTTC	CASSPPSGRDNEQFF
TRBV6-5	.	.	TRBJ1-2	TGTGCCAGCAGAACTCCAGGGAACCGGGGTGGCTACACCTTC	CASRTPGNRGGYTF
TRBV6-1	TRBD1	.	TRBJ2-7	TGTGCCAGCAGCGTAGGGACAGGCTCCTACGAGCAGTACTTC	CASSVGTGSYEQYF
TRBV5-5	.	.	TRBJ2-2	TGTGCCAGCAGCCGCACCGGGACGGCGAACACCGGGGAGCTGTTTTTT	CASSRTGTANTGELFF
TRBV6-1	TRBD1	once	TRBJ2-7	TGTGCGACCGAGAGGGACAGGGGCTGGGAGCAGTACTTC	CATERDRGWEQYF
TRBV10-2	TRBD1	.	TRBJ2-2	TGCGCCAGCAGGAACAGGGGGCGCGGCACCGGGGAGCTGTTTTTT	CASRNRGRGTGELFF
TRBV6-5	TRBD2	.	TRBJ2-1	TGTGCCAGCAGTACCCGACTAGCGGGGGGGCCGGCGCAGTTCTTC	CASSTRLAGGPAQFF
TRBV29-1	.	.	TRBJ1-4	TGCAGCGTTGAGGGTTCCTTTAATGAAAAACTGTTTTTT	CSVEGSFNEKLFF